The subject of this entry is one T cell receptor (beta chain). Its antigen is unknown. Qualities for individual bases were not recorded, and no much larger clone is one base off. These data belong to a study of cytomegalovirus exposure and HLA in healthy donors (dated by TCRdb to about 2017). At the level of the whole study: In an earlier analysis of 550 to 750 of the donors, 250 to 350 Gb of sequence data and 90 million to 120 million unique TCR beta sequences from 180 million or so T cells were reported. An early release that covered more than 550 HLA-typed donors contained approximately 320 gigabases of sequencing data and 85 million to 100 million unique TCR sequences. The genetic ancestry cluster associated with self-reported Caucasian donors included 80% to 90% of the approximately 410 genotyped donors. The study aimed to test whether cataloging public T cell receptors could reveal signatures of past pathogen exposure. The study used immunosequencing to profile the T cell repertoires of hundreds of subjects and linked those repertoires to cytomegalovirus serostatus. A separate validation cohort of 100 to 150 different subjects was used in addition to the roughly 640-subject first cohort. The study combined high-throughput TCR immunosequencing, statistical association of individual TCRs with disease status, and machine learning to predict cytomegalovirus infection status. A later analysis re-examined previously published TCR beta repertoires from hundreds of donors and added high-resolution HLA genotyping to investigate patterns of TCR occurrence. In the later analysis, no new phenotypic data were used to find candidate immune exposures; instead, reliance was placed on TCR beta sequences and their occurrence across donors. In an earlier analysis of 587 of the donors, high-throughput TCR beta sequencing was used to judge whether each TCR beta V gene segment behaved as functional or pseudogenic. Alongside the repertoire data, information on donor age, sex, ethnicity and CMV serostatus was compiled. A later genetic analysis took genome-wide SNP genotypes for about 55% of the 666 donors and used that subset as a discovery cohort. Every repertoire in the discovery cohort had been generated on one and the same sequencing platform. HLA typing covered class I and class II loci at four-digit resolution. Typing coverage varied by locus: roughly 629-640 donors for A, B, C, DRB1 and DQB1; approximately 520 for DQA1; over 600 for DPA1; 450 to 480 for DPB1. Five DR-DQ haplotypes were handled as single units for association and clustering because linkage in the cohort was strong. Across some 400 genotyped donors of the cohort, an average of roughly 230,000 unique TCR beta nucleotide sequences per donor were sequenced, and around 19% of those sequences were non-productive. Findings and caveats that apply to the study as a whole: A total of fewer than 200 TCR beta chains were listed by the study as associated with cytomegalovirus. A later analysis found that TCR association rates varied across HLA loci, with DRB1 alleles showing the most associated TCRs and HLA-C alleles the fewest. Because counts were too low, about 15 rarely observed V segments, including chromosome 9 orphons, were left out of the earlier analysis of a few hundred of the donors. For the cohort, immune exposure information was limited to CMV serostatus. Presence/absence analyses assumed roughly uniform sequencing depth across donors, an assumption that may not hold. Several of the top co-occurrence clusters appeared to be linked to parvovirus B19, influenza, CMV and Epstein-Barr virus, according to a later analysis. The authors suggested that the approach could potentially be extended to other disease states and immunological phenotypes. When HLA alleles, especially DR and DQ, strongly co-occurred, attributing TCR associations to individual alleles was difficult. Most CMV-associated TCR beta chains appeared to be HLA-restricted in a later analysis, and the HLA associations seemed to be driven largely by CMV exposure. A further reported finding was that TCR beta sequences accurately predicted the HLA-A and HLA-B alleles for most subjects in the first cohort. Correlated functional status among segregating V segments might reflect linkage disequilibrium, but an unknown experimental factor could not be ruled out. In a later analysis, HLA-associated TCR beta chains showed more clonal expansion and lower generation probabilities than non-associated chains that were equally common. Because HLA typing was missing for some donors at each locus, association tests included only the typed subset. A few of the identified cytomegalovirus-associated TCR beta chains were confirmed in vitro to be specific for cytomegalovirus antigens. Specific HLA alleles were associated with 16,951 TCR beta sequences at a false discovery rate of 0.05 in a later analysis. In a later genetic analysis, fewer N-insertions in productive TCRs were reported among donors in an Asian-associated ancestry cluster than the roughly 640-donor mean. Across donors, most TCR sequences were observed very rarely, whereas some public TCRs were present in many individuals. In this cohort, only TCR beta chains were sequenced, and detectable features were limited by the absence of alpha or paired-chain data. A group of highly shared sequence variants was considered likely to be a technical artifact of the sequencing pipeline. An earlier analysis of around 500 of the donors showed that most TCR beta V segments appeared in productive rearrangements either about 90% or about 30% of the time, which broadly matched IMGT annotations. V-gene and J-gene trimming of TCR beta chains was associated with a missense DCLRE1C variant in a later genetic analysis, and the association was replicated in an independent cohort. Some IMGT-functional V segments, including TRBV6-2 and TRBV6-3, could not be distinguished by the 87-base-pair reads and were therefore excluded. Cytomegalovirus status was reported to be diagnosed by the classifier with high specificity and sensitivity in both the original and validation cohorts.

CDR1 and CDR2, per the germline V gene, are MDHEN and SYDVKM. Trimming costs V 10 bases and J 1 base, and their ends lie 26 bases apart. There are 18 amino acids in the CDR3, from cysteine to phenylalanine inclusive. The retained sequence is limited to the CDR3, 54 bases, with the frame set at the first base. The cohort was made up of hundreds of healthy bone marrow donors. All cohort members were sampled while nominally healthy, although unrecorded immune exposures were likely present. The donor tested CMV seropositive and was one of the 289 seropositive cohort members. A peripheral blood sample was provided by each donor, and peripheral blood mononuclear cells were used for TCR beta sequencing. The Qiagen DNeasy Blood Extraction Kit was used to extract genomic DNA from the blood cell samples. Library creation used the immunoSEQ multiplex PCR assay. For the multiplex PCR, a mixture combining 60 forward primers for TCR Vbeta segments and 13 reverse primers for TCR Jbeta segments was used. A multiplex PCR assay on genomic DNA amplified the CDR3 region of rearranged TCR beta genes. Amplified TCR beta libraries were sequenced as 87-base-pair reads on the Illumina HiSeq System. The original pipeline was this. A later analysis counted about 76 million unique TCR beta chains across the 690 or so repertoires, and roughly 11 million of these chains were shared by at least two donors. Raw reads were error-corrected and collapsed into unique sequences by a nearest-neighbor algorithm in which closely related sequences were merged to remove PCR and sequencing errors. V, D and J gene segments were assigned by aligning CDR3 sequences to IMGT reference sequences. For a sequence to be retained, a match of at least six nucleotides to both a V gene segment and a J gene segment was required. A rearrangement was called productive if the CDR3 had no stop codons and remained in frame with V and J, and every other rearrangement was called non-productive. Following IMGT convention, CDR3 was defined as the stretch from the second conserved V-encoded cysteine up to the conserved J-encoded phenylalanine. The earlier analysis of 500 to 600 of the donors excluded sequences that lacked an unambiguous match to a single V gene segment. In an earlier analysis of 587 of the donors, V segments were called functional above 56.7% productive rearrangements and were called segregating when the between-donor standard deviation exceeded 5%. To diagnose cytomegalovirus status from the catalog of TCR beta chain sequences, a statistical classification framework was built. In a later analysis, TCR nucleotide sequences were compared against IMGT/GENE-DB human TR gene sequences so that V and J genes could be assigned. A later analysis assigned CDR3 sequences and most-parsimonious VDJ recombination scenarios with the TCRdist pipeline. In a later analysis, each TCR beta chain was defined by its CDR3 amino acid sequence together with its V-gene family, and reads without a unique V-gene family were excluded. A later analysis removed several hundred highly shared, low-generation-probability nucleotide sequences to deal with suspected cross-contamination and a sequencing artifact. In a later analysis, a clonal expansion index was calculated for each public chain from normalized within-repertoire ranks of inferred template counts. A later analysis computed generation probabilities with a VDJ recombination model fitted to out-of-frame rearrangements, and checked the results against IGoR. Hypergeometric tests were used in a later analysis to score TCR-TCR, TCR-HLA and TCR-CMV co-occurrence, with a repertoire-size bias correction applied to the TCR pairs. In a later analysis, false discovery rates were estimated by permuting HLA or CMV assignments 20 times. In a later analysis, co-occurring TCRs were grouped using DBSCAN, with TCRdist sequence similarity added in when clustering inside HLA-allele-positive subsets. Repertoires with fewer than 30,000 or more than 120,000 public chains, plus five repertoires with anomalous nucleotide sharing, were excluded from co-occurrence clustering. Entries here come from immuneACCESS through TCRdb and include only in-frame sequences with V and J called. Some clones fail to appear in such tables; in the studies checked, an unresolved V gene covers under half of the shortfall, and the cause of the remainder is unknown. D and trimming were read from the DNA, whereas the V and J calls and clone size are those reported in that table. The sample has some 200,000 clones on record, around 78% of them singletons. The leading ten clones occupy roughly 2.1% of the sample.

The sequence was collected from a woman aged 25 to 39 in good health and CMV-seropositive. The specimen was PBMCs. Recombination linked TRBV28 to TRBJ1-5; the best D guess is TRBD1, with 6 bases matching. The CDR3 reads CATLTLKGTTLSNQPQHF. At the DNA level, the sequence is TGTGCCACCCTAACTCTTAAAGGGACAACCCTAAGCAATCAGCCCCAGCATTTT.